This TCR beta chain was captured by sequencing in a study of blood T cell repertoires in COVID-19. The junction had 6 bases not matched to a gene; V was cut back by 4 bases and J by 4 bases. This CDR3 has 13 amino acids. Germline V gene lookup returns CDR1 GTSNPN and CDR2 SVGIG (reference sequence). This clone was seen a single time. TCRdb keeps only in-frame clones here, not all; method: immunoSEQ multiplex PCR. The sample shows 98,000 or so clones, over 75% of them seen only once. This TCR was sampled from a human donor in a cohort sampled during active COVID-19. This rearrangement joins TRBV30 to TRBJ1-2; 7 nucleotides align to TRBD1. Source material: peripheral blood. The CDR3 bases are TGTGCCTGGAACACACAGGGGATCTATGGCTACACCTTC. Translating it yields CAWNTQGIYGYTF.